Listed below are T cell receptor beta chains from one sample, sequenced in a study of regulatory T cells in long-lasting Graves disease. TCRdb passed the multiplex PCR reads through MiXCR, listing each CDR3 protein once. The sample holds 350,000 to 450,000 distinct CDR3 sequences, about 15% seen once. The sample was also linked to a second study, of T cells in Graves' hyperthyroidism and ophthalmopathy.

Sequenced here: peripheral blood mononuclear cells (PBMCs), sampled at new diagnosis, from a patient treated with antithyroid drugs. These receptors were obtained from a woman in her 30s with Graves disease. The CDR3 runs from the conserved cysteine through the conserved F or W. Fields, in order: CDR3 protein, clone size, V gene, J gene. Some rows mark clone size as missing; the rest say once, few, many or name a class of expanded clone.

CDR3: CASLAGGYEQFF
size: .
V: TRBV12-3/TRBV12-4
J: TRBJ2-1

CDR3: CVSPDGGRVDEQFF
size: .
V: TRBV11-2
J: TRBJ2-1

CDR3: CASSSLTSGSGNTGELFF
size: .
V: TRBV11-2
J: TRBJ2-2

CDR3: CASSPSGSYTGELFF
size: few
V: TRBV13
J: TRBJ2-2

CDR3: CASSLGWTGSYEQYF
size: many
V: TRBV7-2
J: TRBJ2-7

CDR3: CSARENHNEQFF
size: .
V: TRBV20-1
J: TRBJ2-1

CDR3: CATSRDPPSYEQYF
size: .
V: TRBV15
J: TRBJ2-7

CDR3: CASSPFGTPDNEQSF
size: .
V: TRBV9
J: TRBJ2-1

CDR3: CATSRDTDRSYGYTF
size: few
V: TRBV15
J: TRBJ1-2

CDR3: CASSPPVAQGGIQYF
size: many
V: TRBV18
J: TRBJ2-4

CDR3: CASRRGRLNYEQYF
size: many
V: TRBV12-3/TRBV12-4
J: TRBJ2-7

CDR3: CASSLELGRKQYF
size: many
V: TRBV11-3
J: TRBJ2-7

CDR3: CSVRTSGTRGTDTQYF
size: .
V: TRBV29-1
J: TRBJ2-3

CDR3: CASSPKGGDTEAFF
size: many
V: TRBV18
J: TRBJ1-1

CDR3: CASSFRLQDVNSPLHF
size: many
V: TRBV11-2
J: TRBJ1-6

CDR3: CASSLLGGENEQFF
size: many
V: TRBV27
J: TRBJ2-1

CDR3: CATSSFLPDTQYF
size: few
V: TRBV15
J: TRBJ2-3

CDR3: CSVNGRNTEAFF
size: .
V: TRBV29-1
J: TRBJ1-1

CDR3: CASSNAGNQETQYF
size: few
V: TRBV6-2/TRBV6-3
J: TRBJ2-5

CDR3: CASSLTGTGGGGSYGYTF
size: many
V: TRBV3-1
J: TRBJ1-2

CDR3: CASSSNPGVTEAFF
size: many
V: TRBV18
J: TRBJ1-1

CDR3: CASCVSGRVGTDTQYF
size: .
V: TRBV12-3/TRBV12-4
J: TRBJ2-3

CDR3: CAISESEHGGTDTQYF
size: .
V: TRBV10-3
J: TRBJ2-3

CDR3: CASSERLDGLAGAESDTQYF
size: once
V: TRBV2
J: TRBJ2-3

CDR3: CASSEAGPETGEQYF
size: few
V: TRBV5-1
J: TRBJ2-7

CDR3: CASSLGQGAGSSNQPQHF
size: many
V: TRBV28
J: TRBJ1-5

CDR3: CASSPRTPGRTEAFF
size: .
V: TRBV27
J: TRBJ1-1

CDR3: CASSFISGRASYEQYF
size: many
V: TRBV5-1
J: TRBJ2-7

CDR3: CASSIGQGAYEQYF
size: few
V: TRBV19
J: TRBJ2-7

CDR3: CASSQVTGNTEAFF
size: few
V: TRBV4-1
J: TRBJ1-1

CDR3: CASSLNNAALQPQHF
size: .
V: TRBV27
J: TRBJ1-5

CDR3: CASSGASGRSTGELFF
size: many
V: TRBV27
J: TRBJ2-2

CDR3: CASRRGGVEGYTF
size: .
V: TRBV7-2
J: TRBJ1-2

CDR3: CASSYSGHLYEQYF
size: .
V: TRBV6-9
J: TRBJ2-7

CDR3: CASSLEGTPGETQYF
size: many
V: TRBV7-9
J: TRBJ2-5

CDR3: CASSYYGSGELFF
size: many
V: TRBV6-5
J: TRBJ2-2

CDR3: CASSHGTSDEQYF
size: many
V: TRBV5-1
J: TRBJ2-7

CDR3: CAISAAGGVYGYTF
size: many
V: TRBV10-3
J: TRBJ1-2

CDR3: CASSEGRQKETQYF
size: many
V: TRBV2
J: .

CDR3: CASSGAGRENYGYTF
size: many
V: TRBV2
J: TRBJ1-2

CDR3: CASSTFRQGRDPPFF
size: many
V: TRBV2
J: TRBJ2-1

CDR3: CASSHLGGGGWETQYF
size: many
V: TRBV3-1
J: TRBJ2-5

CDR3: CASSAPQPEQFF
size: .
V: TRBV9
J: TRBJ2-1

CDR3: CASSLEANSPLHF
size: many
V: TRBV5-8
J: TRBJ1-6

CDR3: CASSSFQGLLSYEQYF
size: .
V: TRBV6-5
J: TRBJ2-7

CDR3: CASTASGTSTDTQYF
size: many
V: TRBV28
J: TRBJ2-3

CDR3: CASSPGQGYTEAFF
size: many
V: TRBV7-3
J: TRBJ1-1

CDR3: CASSNGWGQDQPQHF
size: few
V: TRBV19
J: TRBJ1-5

CDR3: CASSVGPLQGSGNTIYF
size: .
V: TRBV13
J: TRBJ1-3

CDR3: CSVATGNDGYTF
size: .
V: TRBV29-1
J: TRBJ1-2

CDR3: CASSPSRGVSYNEQFF
size: many
V: TRBV7-9
J: TRBJ2-1

CDR3: CASSLSFGANVLTF
size: .
V: TRBV12-3/TRBV12-4
J: TRBJ2-6

CDR3: CASSYSQVTDTQYF
size: many
V: TRBV6-5
J: TRBJ2-3